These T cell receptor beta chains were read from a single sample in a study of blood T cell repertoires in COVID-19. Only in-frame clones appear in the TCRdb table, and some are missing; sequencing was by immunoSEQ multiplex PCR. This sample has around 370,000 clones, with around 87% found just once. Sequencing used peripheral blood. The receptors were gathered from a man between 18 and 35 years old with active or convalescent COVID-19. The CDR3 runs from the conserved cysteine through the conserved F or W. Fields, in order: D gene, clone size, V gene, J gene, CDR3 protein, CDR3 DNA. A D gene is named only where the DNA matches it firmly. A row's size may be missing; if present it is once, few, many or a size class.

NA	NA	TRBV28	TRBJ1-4	CASSTGPTNEKLFF	TGTGCCAGCAGTACAGGGCCAACTAATGAAAAACTGTTTTTT
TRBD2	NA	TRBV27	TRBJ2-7	CASSFSSGASYEQYF	TGTGCCAGCAGTTTTTCGAGCGGGGCCTCCTACGAGCAGTACTTC
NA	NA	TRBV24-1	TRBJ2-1	CATSDLPSGPYNEQFF	TGTGCCACCAGTGATTTGCCCAGCGGGCCCTACAATGAGCAGTTCTTC
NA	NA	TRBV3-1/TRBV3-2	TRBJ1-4	CASSHARGTNEKLFF	TGTGCCAGCAGCCACGCCAGAGGGACTAATGAAAAACTGTTTTTT
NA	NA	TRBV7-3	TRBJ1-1	CASSPESGVTEAFF	TGTGCCAGCAGCCCTGAGTCAGGGGTTACTGAAGCTTTCTTT
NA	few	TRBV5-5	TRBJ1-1	CASSSWTVNTEAFF	TGTGCCAGCAGCTCCTGGACAGTGAACACTGAAGCTTTCTTT
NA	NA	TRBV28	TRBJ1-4	CASSLGGRDEKLFF	TGTGCCAGCAGTTTAGGAGGGCGCGATGAAAAACTGTTTTTT
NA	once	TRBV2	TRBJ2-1	CASSDVGNNEQFF	TGTGCCAGCAGTGACGTCGGGAACAATGAGCAGTTCTTC
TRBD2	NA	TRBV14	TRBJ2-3	CASSQVAGVGDTQYF	TGTGCCAGCAGCCAAGTAGCGGGAGTGGGAGATACGCAGTATTTT
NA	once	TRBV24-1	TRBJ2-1	CATSDFRQGSYNEQFF	TGTGCCACCAGTGATTTTAGGCAGGGGTCCTACAATGAGCAGTTCTTC
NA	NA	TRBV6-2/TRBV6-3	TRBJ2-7	CASSRGTYEQYF	TGTGCCAGCAGCAGGGGTACCTACGAGCAGTACTTC
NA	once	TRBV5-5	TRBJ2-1	CASSSRGATYNEQFF	TGTGCCAGCAGCTCACGGGGGGCAACCTACAATGAGCAGTTCTTC
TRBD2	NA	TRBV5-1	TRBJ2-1	CASSLDSRTSGYNEQFF	TGCGCCAGCAGCTTGGATTCAAGGACTAGCGGCTACAATGAGCAGTTCTTC
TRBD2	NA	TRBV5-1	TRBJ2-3	CASSLPSGETNTQYF	TGCGCCAGCAGCTTGCCCAGCGGGGAGACCAATACGCAGTATTTT
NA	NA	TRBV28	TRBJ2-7	CASSLPGVEQYF	TGTGCCAGCAGTTTACCAGGGGTCGAGCAGTACTTC
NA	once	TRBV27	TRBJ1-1	CASSYWQGEAFF	TGTGCCAGCAGTTATTGGCAGGGTGAAGCTTTCTTT
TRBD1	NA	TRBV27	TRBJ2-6	CASRPGQGARLTF	TGTGCCAGCAGGCCGGGACAGGGGGCGAGGTTGACTTTC
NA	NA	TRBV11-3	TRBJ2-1	CASSSVSSYNEQFF	TGTGCCAGCAGCTCCGTTAGCTCCTACAATGAGCAGTTCTTC
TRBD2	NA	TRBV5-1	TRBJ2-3	CASSLQREGHTQYF	TGCGCCAGCAGCTTGCAGCGGGAGGGCCATACGCAGTATTTT
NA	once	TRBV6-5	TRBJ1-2	CASMRQGNYGYTF	TGTGCCTCCATGCGGCAGGGTAACTATGGCTACACCTTC